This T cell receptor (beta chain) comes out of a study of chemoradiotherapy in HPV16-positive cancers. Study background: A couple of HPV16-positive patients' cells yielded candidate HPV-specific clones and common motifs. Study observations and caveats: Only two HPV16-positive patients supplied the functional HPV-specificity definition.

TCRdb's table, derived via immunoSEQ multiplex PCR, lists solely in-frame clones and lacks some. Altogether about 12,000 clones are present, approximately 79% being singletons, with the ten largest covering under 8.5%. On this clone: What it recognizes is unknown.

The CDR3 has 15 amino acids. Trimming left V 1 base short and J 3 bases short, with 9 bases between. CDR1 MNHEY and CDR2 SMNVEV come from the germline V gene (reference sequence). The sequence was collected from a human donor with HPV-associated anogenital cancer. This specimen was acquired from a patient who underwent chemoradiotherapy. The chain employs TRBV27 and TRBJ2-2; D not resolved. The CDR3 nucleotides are TGTGCCAGCAGTTTATTGGGGTATGACACCGGGGAGCTGTTTTTT. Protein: CASSLLGYDTGELFF.